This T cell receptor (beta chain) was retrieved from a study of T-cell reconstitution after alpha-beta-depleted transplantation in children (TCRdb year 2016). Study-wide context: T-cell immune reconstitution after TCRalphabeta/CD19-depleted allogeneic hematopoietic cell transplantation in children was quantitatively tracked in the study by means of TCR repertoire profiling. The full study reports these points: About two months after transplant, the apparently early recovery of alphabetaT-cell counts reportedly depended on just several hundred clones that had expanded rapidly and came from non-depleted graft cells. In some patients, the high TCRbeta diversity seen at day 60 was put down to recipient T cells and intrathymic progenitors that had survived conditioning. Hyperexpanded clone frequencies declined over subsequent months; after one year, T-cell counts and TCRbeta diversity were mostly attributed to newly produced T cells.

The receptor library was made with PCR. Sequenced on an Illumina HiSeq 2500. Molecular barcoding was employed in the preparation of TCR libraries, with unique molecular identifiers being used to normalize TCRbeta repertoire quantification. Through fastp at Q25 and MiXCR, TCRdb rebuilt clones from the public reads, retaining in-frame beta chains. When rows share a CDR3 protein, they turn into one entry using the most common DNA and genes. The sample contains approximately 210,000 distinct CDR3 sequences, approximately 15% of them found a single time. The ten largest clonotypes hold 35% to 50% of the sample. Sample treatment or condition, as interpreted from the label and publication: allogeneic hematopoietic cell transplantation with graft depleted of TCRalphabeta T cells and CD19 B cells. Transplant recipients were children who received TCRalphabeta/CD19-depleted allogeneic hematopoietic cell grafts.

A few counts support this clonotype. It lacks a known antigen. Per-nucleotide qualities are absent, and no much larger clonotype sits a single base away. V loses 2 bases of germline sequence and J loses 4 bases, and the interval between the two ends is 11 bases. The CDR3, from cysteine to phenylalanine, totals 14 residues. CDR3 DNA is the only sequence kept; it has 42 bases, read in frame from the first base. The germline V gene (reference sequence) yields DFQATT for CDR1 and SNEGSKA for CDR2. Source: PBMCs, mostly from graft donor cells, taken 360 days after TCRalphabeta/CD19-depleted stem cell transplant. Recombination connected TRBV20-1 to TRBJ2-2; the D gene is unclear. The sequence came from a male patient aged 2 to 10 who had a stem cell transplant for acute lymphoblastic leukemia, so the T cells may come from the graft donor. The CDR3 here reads CSARRGSSTGELFF. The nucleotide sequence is TGCAGTGCTAGAAGAGGCTCTAGCACCGGGGAGCTGTTTTTT.